The entry below gives a single T cell receptor (beta chain) sequence along with its context. Its antigen is still unknown. No base-level quality is on record; no much larger clone is a single base apart. Per the germline V gene, SGHRS is the CDR1 and YFSETQ is the CDR2. Deletion took 0 bases off V and 0 bases off J, with a span of 7 bases between the germline ends. The CDR3 holds 15 amino acids from the cysteine to the phenylalanine. The sequence is cut down to CDR3 DNA, 45 bases in frame from base 1. The sample originates from a study of blood T cell repertoires in COVID-19 (dated by TCRdb to 2019 to 2021). Background for the entire study: Samples from collaborators originated in the United States, Italy and Spain and spanned both the acute and convalescent phases of COVID-19. A de-identified subject ID, COVID-19 status, age in years and sex were almost always included in the sample metadata. Samples came from the ongoing ImmuneRACE study (first 160 participants) plus 1,254 subjects from 6 global collaborators. The prospective study material was composed of cDNA or gDNA derived from T cells, B-cell-depleted T cells, or PBMCs. Deeply sampled blood TCRbeta repertoires from subjects exposed to, actively infected with, or recovered from COVID-19 were included in the dataset. The repertoires were made available in a free public database intended to serve as a resource for research on the immune response to SARS-CoV-2. Where HLA class I and class II types were available, the types were taken from metadata supplied by the sample provider, not from assay-based typing. Beyond this particular receptor, the publication reports: How much clinical and demographic metadata was included differed by source and by participant, and the metadata was provided uncurated.

TCRbeta CDR3 regions were amplified from genomic DNA using the immunoSEQ Assay, a bias-controlled multiplex PCR. In the paper's pipeline: Within the assay, amplification of reference gene primers was used to estimate how many nucleated cells each sample contained. Sequence reads were collapsed and filtered to measure the absolute abundance of every unique TCRbeta CDR3 rearrangement. For each sample, productive Simpson clonality was calculated as the square root of Simpson's diversity index across productive rearrangements. The table was pulled from immuneACCESS by TCRdb, which kept in-frame rearrangements only. Such tables lose some clones; where checked, under half of the loss comes from unresolved V genes, and the rest has no known cause. V and J calls and clone size are copied from that table; D and trimming were computed from the DNA. In this sample the table shows 140,000 to 150,000 clones, around 81% of which occur a single time. The ten largest clones take up roughly 6.4% of the sample.

In the prospective study, participants were roughly 18 to 100 years old, resided in fewer than 25 geographic areas of the United States, and were enrolled through a virtual design. In the prospective study, participants were assigned to cohorts based on the clinical history participants reported in a screening survey and a study questionnaire. ImmuneRACE Cohort 3 recovered participants were defined by two consecutive negative NP/OP PCR tests, healthcare professional clearance, or symptom resolution. In the prospective study, whole blood, serum and a nasopharyngeal or oropharyngeal swab were collected from each participant by mobile phlebotomists. Participants in the prospective study had the option to provide additional blood draws and questionnaires over a 2-month period. Before DNA extraction, blood samples from the prospective study were shipped at room temperature or frozen.

The specimen sequenced was PBMCs or T cells enriched from blood (not recorded which). The sequence was collected from a woman in her forties who had recovered from COVID-19. The receptor chain draws on TRBV5-1 and TRBJ1-5; TRBD1 is a weak D gene call, 5 bases matching. In nucleotide form, the sequence is TGCGCCAGCAGCTTGGGACAGAATAGCAATCAGCCCCAGCATTTT. Its protein product is CASSLGQNSNQPQHF.